Listed here are 11 T cell receptor beta chains from one sample, sequenced in a study of cytomegalovirus exposure and HLA in healthy donors. Produced via immunoSEQ multiplex PCR; TCRdb's table is partial and in-frame only. The table includes about 150,000 clones, 86% detected once. Sequencing was carried out using PBMCs. Receptors originate from a man younger than 30 in good health and CMV-seropositive.

The rearrangement uses TRBV18 and TRBJ2-5; 11 positions match TRBD2. The germline V gene encodes CDR1 KGHSH and CDR2 LQKENI. This CDR3 has 15 residues. The trim removed 4 bases at V and 0 bases at J, leaving 1 base unmatched. The CDR3 loop reads CASSLLAGDQETQYF. CDR3 DNA: TGTGCCAGCTCACTACTAGCGGGGGACCAAGAGACCCAGTACTTC.

The V gene is TRBV10-2, the J gene TRBJ1-1; 9 bases are shared with TRBD1. The CDR3 contains 14 residues. V was clipped by 6 bases and J by 1 base; unmatched bases: 3. Per the germline V gene, CDR1 is WSHSY and CDR2 is SAAADI. The CDR3 protein is CASSRTGENTEAFF. DNA for the CDR3: TGCGCCAGCAGCCGGACAGGGGAGAACACTGAAGCTTTCTTT.

The V call is TRBV10-3, the J call TRBJ2-7; no clear D gene. Germline assignment: CDR1 ENHRY and CDR2 SYGVKD. The CDR3 extends over 13 amino acids. Trimming took 3 bases from V and 7 from J, leaving 13 bases between them. CDR3 sequence: CAISDHAHEEQYF. As DNA, the CDR3 is TGTGCCATCAGTGACCACGCACACGAAGAGCAGTACTTC.

J is TRBJ2-3 and V is TRBV5-4, with D tentatively TRBD1 (6 bases). The germline V gene encodes CDR1 SGHNT and CDR2 YYREEE (reference sequence). The V gene lost 3 bases and the J gene lost 4 bases, with 15 bases spanning the gap. The CDR3 spans 15 residues. CDR3 bases: TGTGCCAGCAGCTCACGGACAGAAACAGCAGATACGCAGTATTTT. Translating gives CASSSRTETADTQYF.

The V gene is TRBV6-1, the J gene TRBJ2-4; 11 nucleotides agree with TRBD2. Germline lookup yields CDR1 MNHNS and CDR2 SASEGT. V trimming: 0 bases; J trimming: 3 bases; junction bases outside the gene matches: 4. There are 17 residues in the CDR3. The CDR3 nucleotides read TGTGCCAGCAGTGAAGCCCGGCTAGCGGGAGGCAAAAACATTCAGTACTTC. Translation: CASSEARLAGGKNIQYF.

The chain has TRBV25-1 and TRBJ1-5; D not certain. The CDR3 runs 15 residues. Germline loops: CDR1 MGHDK, CDR2 SYGVNS. Trimming took off 3 bases at V and 0 bases at J, with 9 bases between the two ends. CDR3 protein: CASSDLQNSNQPQHF. CDR3 DNA: TGTGCCAGCAGTGATTTACAAAATAGCAATCAGCCCCAGCATTTT.

The chain carries TRBV5-1 and TRBJ1-4, with D perhaps TRBD1 (6 bases). The V and J ends lost 2 bases and 4 bases respectively, with 9 bases between them. This CDR3 comprises 14 residues. CDR1 is SGHRS and CDR2 is YFSETQ in the germline V gene. The CDR3: CASSLRTVNEKLFF. The CDR3 DNA is TGCGCCAGCAGCTTAAGGACAGTTAATGAAAAACTGTTTTTT. Supplemented by reference TRBV5-1 and TRBJ1-4, the full variable domain reads KAGVTQTPRYLIKTRGQQVTLSCSPISGHRSVSWYQQTPGQGLQFLFEYFSETQRNKGNFPGRFSGRQFSNSRSEMNVSTLELGDSALYLCASSLRTVNEKLFFGSGTQLSVL.

This clone is a singleton in its sample. The chain employs TRBV6-5 and TRBJ2-6; TRBD1 aligns across 7 bases. The CDR3 runs 15 residues. The V segment lost 6 bases and the J segment 2 bases; nucleotides outside the gene matches: 4. Germline V CDR1 and CDR2: MNHEY, SVGAGI. The CDR3 region has the DNA TGTGCCAGCAGACTCGACAGGGCTGGGGCCAACGTCCTGACTTTC. This encodes CASRLDRAGANVLTF.

V and J are TRBV6-5 and TRBJ2-5, with 7 bases aligning to TRBD1. Trimming removed 5 bases from V and 5 bases from J; junction bases left unmatched: 2. The germline V gene encodes CDR1 MNHEY and CDR2 SVGAGI. CDR3 length: 12 amino acids. CDR3 protein: CASSRGPETQYF. The CDR3 DNA reads as TGTGCCAGCAGTAGGGGGCCCGAGACCCAGTACTTC.

The chain's CDR3 is CASSSQALGPWGQYF. CDR3 sequence (DNA): TGTGCCAGCAGCTCCCAGGCACTAGGACCGTGGGGGCAGTACTTC. J is TRBJ2-7 and V is TRBV27; D is possibly TRBD2 (5 bases). V was trimmed by 6 bases and J by 9 bases, leaving 24 bases between them. This CDR3 has 15 residues. The germline CDR1 and CDR2 sequences are MNHEY and SMNVEV (reference sequence).

This chain joins TRBV6-5 and TRBJ1-4, with TRBD1 as a possible D gene (6 bases). The CDR3 runs 13 residues. V lost 5 bases, J lost 7 bases, and 11 bases lay in between. Germline CDR1 reads MNHEY; CDR2 reads SVGAGI. CDR3 in DNA: TGTGCCAGCAGTCAGGGGTTACGTGAAAAACTGTTTTTT. Amino acid sequence: CASSQGLREKLFF.